The 32 T cell receptor beta chains below come from one sample, sequenced in a study of cytomegalovirus exposure and HLA in healthy donors. The method was immunoSEQ multiplex PCR; TCRdb's version includes in-frame clones alone and lacks a portion of them. Found here are some 170,000 clones, about 82% of them singletons; the top ten hold approximately 2.3%. The material sequenced was PBMCs. The origin of the receptors is a man aged 25-45 years in good health and CMV-seropositive.

V gene TRBV5-4 combines with J gene TRBJ2-7; 11 bases match TRBD2. There are 15 residues in the CDR3. V lost 0 bases, J lost 6 bases, and 5 bases stayed unmatched. The germline CDR1 and CDR2 sequences are SGHNT and YYREEE (reference sequence). The CDR3 reads CASSLVVAGGGEQYF. The CDR3 bases are TGTGCCAGCAGCTTGGTTGTAGCGGGGGGGGGCGAGCAGTACTTC.

This clone occurred once. The rearrangement links TRBV7-9 to TRBJ1-2; TRBD1 matches 10 bases. Germline V gene data show CDR1 as SEHNR and CDR2 as FQNEAQ (reference sequence). With V trimmed by 4 bases and J by 6 bases, 5 bases remained unmatched. There are 14 residues in the CDR3. CDR3 sequence reads: CASSSGQGDNGYTF. In DNA, the CDR3 is TGTGCCAGCAGCTCCGGACAGGGGGATAATGGCTACACCTTC.

This clone has just a few counts. This chain uses TRBV11-3 with TRBJ1-1; D is unresolved. The CDR3 has 13 amino acids. Trimming removed 5 bases at V and 6 bases at J, with 13 bases between. Germline V CDR1 and CDR2: SGHNT, YENEEA. CDR3 sequence (DNA): TGTGCCAGCAGCGCCGGCGGCCACGCTGAAGCTTTCTTT. Protein: CASSAGGHAEAFF.

This clone appeared a single time. This chain links TRBV9 with TRBJ1-6; TRBD1 agrees at 7 bases. Germline CDR1 reads SGDLS; CDR2 reads YYNGEE. This CDR3 contains 15 residues. J was trimmed by 7 bases and V by 4 bases; bases with no gene match: 8. The CDR3, as DNA: TGTGCCAGCAGCCTCCGGACAGGCGCGAATTCACCCCTCCACTTT. Amino acid sequence: CASSLRTGANSPLHF.

The chain links TRBV4-1 to TRBJ2-1; 10 positions match TRBD2. The CDR3 spans 15 residues. The V gene's germline CDR1 is MGHRA and CDR2 YSYEKL. The trim removed 5 bases at V and 2 bases at J, leaving 3 bases unmatched. The CDR3 loop is CASSYTSGTYNEQFF. The CDR3 DNA sequence: TGCGCCAGCAGCTATACTAGCGGGACCTACAATGAGCAGTTCTTC.

This chain links TRBV2 with TRBJ2-5; 9 nucleotides match TRBD2. Germline CDR1 reads SNHLY; CDR2 reads FYNNEI. Trimming removed 7 bases from V and 10 bases from J; junction bases left unmatched: 10. The CDR3 extends over 13 amino acids. The CDR3 bases are TGTGCCAGCACGGGCGAGCGGGGGGCGGACCAGTACTTC. It specifies CASTGERGADQYF. Based on the CDR3 plus reference TRBV2 and TRBJ2-5, the full variable domain is EPEVTQTPSHQVTQMGQEVILRCVPISNHLYFYWYRQILGQKVEFLVSFYNNEISEKSEIFDDQFSVERPDGSNFTLKIRSTKLEDSAMYFCASTGERGADQYFGPGTRLLVL.

As concerns this clone: One end of the junction does not line up with germline, which may come from a read error. This chain joins TRBV30 and TRBJ2-7; D gene uncertain. Germline CDR1 is GTSNPN and CDR2 is SVGIG (reference sequence). This CDR3 comprises 11 residues. Written as DNA, the CDR3 is TGTGCCTGGAGGACTGGGTACGGGCAGTACTTC. It codes for CAWRTGYGQYF. Based on the CDR3 plus reference TRBV30 and TRBJ2-7, the full variable domain is SQTIHQWPATLVQPVGSPLSLECTVEGTSNPNLYWYRQAAGRGLQLLFYSVGIGQISSEVPQNLSASRPQDRQFILSSKKLLLSDSGFYLCAWRTGYGQYFGPGTRLTVT.

The chain employs TRBV7-9 and TRBJ2-5; D unresolved. The germline V gene has CDR1 SEHNR and CDR2 FQNEAQ (reference sequence). This CDR3 has 13 amino acids. The germline V and J ends were trimmed by 1 base and 1 base, with 4 bases remaining between them. The CDR3 DNA reads TGTGCCAGCAGCTTAGTAGCCCAAGAGACCCAGTACTTC. This sequence encodes CASSLVAQETQYF. The complete variable domain, with remaining parts taken from reference TRBV7-9 and TRBJ2-5, reads DTGVSQNPRHKITKRGQNVTFRCDPISEHNRLYWYRQTLGQGPEFLTYFQNEAQLEKSRLLSDRFSAERPKGSFSTLEIQRTEQGDSAMYLCASSLVAQETQYFGPGTRLLVL.

This clone was counted a single time. This chain connects TRBV27 to TRBJ2-7, with 9 bases identical to TRBD1. The CDR3 totals 18 residues. Germline CDR1 and CDR2: MNHEY and SMNVEV (reference sequence). V was pared by 0 bases and J by 4 bases, with 13 bases of the junction left unmatched. CDR3 in amino acids: CASSLSPGRGQGFYEQYF. In nucleotides, the CDR3 is TGTGCCAGCAGTTTATCACCCGGGCGAGGACAGGGGTTTTACGAGCAGTACTTC.

This clone was detected only once. The CDR3 DNA reads TGCGCCAGCAGAGAGGGCGCTGGGAACACTGAAGCTTTCTTT. It translates to CASREGAGNTEAFF. This chain links TRBV4-3 with TRBJ1-1; unclear D gene. Looked up from germline, CDR1 is LGHNA and CDR2 is YSLEER. CDR3 length equals 14 residues. The ends were cut back, 6 bases at V and 1 base at J, with 12 bases in the middle.

This clone showed up just once. V usage is TRBV7-9 and J usage is TRBJ1-4, with 11 nucleotides matching TRBD1. The germline V gene has CDR1 SEHNR and CDR2 FQNEAQ (reference sequence). Trimming removed 5 bases from V and 5 bases from J; junction bases left unmatched: 1. The CDR3 length is 14 residues. CDR3 protein: CASSRDRGNEKLFF. CDR3 sequence (DNA): TGTGCCAGCAGCCGGGACAGGGGGAATGAAAAACTGTTTTTT.

This chain joins TRBV4-1 and TRBJ2-7; no firm D call. V was clipped by 2 bases and J by 7 bases, with 18 bases between them. This CDR3 region has 15 residues. Germline CDR1 and CDR2: MGHRA and YSYEKL. In DNA, the CDR3 is TGCGCCAGCAGCCAACCCATGAGAATGTCGCGGGAGCAGTACTTC. Translated: CASSQPMRMSREQYF.

CDR3 bases: TGTGCCAGCAGCTTAGTTGCGGGCAATCAGCCCCAGCATTTT. It specifies CASSLVAGNQPQHF. This chain links TRBV7-8 with TRBJ1-5; no clear D. The CDR3 contains 14 residues. The V gene lost 1 base and the J gene lost 2 bases, with 6 bases spanning the gap. Germline V gene data show CDR1 as SGHVS and CDR2 as FQNEAQ.

The V and J genes are TRBV7-2 and TRBJ2-2; possible D gene TRBD2, 5 bases. Deletions cut 2 bases from V and 4 bases from J, with 11 bases between. This CDR3 region has 15 residues. CDR1 is SGHTA and CDR2 is FQGNSA in the germline V gene. The CDR3: CASSLTGSSTGELFF. CDR3 coding DNA: TGTGCCAGCAGCTTAACGGGGTCATCCACCGGGGAGCTGTTTTTT.

V usage is TRBV7-2 and J usage is TRBJ1-1; D remains unclear. The CDR3 runs to 11 residues. Germline lookup yields CDR1 SGHTA and CDR2 FQGNSA. Trimming shortened V by 5 bases and J by 10 bases, and 11 bases separated the two germline ends. The CDR3: CASSPRLVAFF. The CDR3 region has the DNA TGTGCCAGCAGCCCGAGACTCGTAGCTTTCTTT.

V usage is TRBV19 and J usage is TRBJ2-7; 9 nucleotides align to TRBD1. CDR1 and CDR2 from the germline V gene are LNHDA and SQIVND (reference sequence). The V segment lost 5 bases and the J segment 0 bases; nucleotides outside the gene matches: 2. The CDR3 consists of 14 residues. CDR3 in DNA: TGTGCCAGTAGTTGGGACAGGGTCTCCTACGAGCAGTACTTC. This gives the protein CASSWDRVSYEQYF. Looking up the rest from reference TRBV19 and TRBJ2-7 gives the full variable domain: DGGITQSPKYLFRKEGQNVTLSCEQNLNHDAMYWYRQDPGQGLRLIYYSQIVNDFQKGDIAEGYSVSREKKESFPLTVTSAQKNPTAFYLCASSWDRVSYEQYFGPGTRLTVT.

Only one count was recorded for this clone. V is TRBV29-1 and J is TRBJ2-7; a weak D match, TRBD1 (5 bases). CDR1 SQVTM and CDR2 ANQGSEA come from the germline V gene. V lost 3 bases and J lost 3, with 12 bases in between. The CDR3 has 13 residues. The CDR3 loop is CSVDLGRDYEQYF. The CDR3 DNA follows: TGCAGCGTTGATCTCGGCAGGGACTACGAGCAGTACTTC.

The genes are TRBV10-3 and TRBJ2-3; TRBD2 agrees at 7 bases. The CDR3 runs to 13 residues. CDR1 ENHRY and CDR2 SYGVKD come from the germline V gene. V shed 5 bases and J 5 bases; nucleotides not matched to a gene: 4. The CDR3 sequence is CAISRGVEDTQYF. The DNA for the CDR3 is TGTGCCATCAGTCGGGGGGTGGAAGATACGCAGTATTTT.

The genes are TRBV9 and TRBJ1-1; the match to TRBD1 covers 9 bases. The CDR3 length is 15 residues. Germline V gene sequence: CDR1 SGDLS, CDR2 YYNGEE. V lost 4 bases and J lost 4; bases outside the gene matches: 8. The DNA for the CDR3 is TGTGCCAGCAGCAGAAGGGACAGGGAACTCACTGAAGCTTTCTTT. It yields the protein CASSRRDRELTEAFF.

The genes are TRBV6-6 and TRBJ1-5; D remains unclear. Germline V CDR1 and CDR2: MNHNY, SVGAGI (reference sequence). V gave up 2 bases and J gave up 0 bases, with 11 bases separating them. This CDR3 region has 16 residues. The CDR3 region has the DNA TGTGCCAGCAGTTACCCCGGGAAGTATAGCAATCAGCCCCAGCATTTT. Its protein is CASSYPGKYSNQPQHF.

The chain recombines TRBV12-5 with TRBJ2-7, with 7 bases that match TRBD1. Germline V CDR1 and CDR2: LGHNT, FRNRAP. V was clipped by 1 base and J by 3 bases; unmatched bases: 3. The CDR3 runs 14 residues. The CDR3 DNA is TGTGCTAGTGGTTTGGGGACAGGATTCTACGAGCAGTACTTC. Protein sequence: CASGLGTGFYEQYF.

This clone was recorded once. The rearrangement links TRBV2 to TRBJ1-2; 7 nucleotides match TRBD1. CDR1 and CDR2 (germline): SNHLY, FYNNEI. This CDR3 spans 15 amino acids. The junction had 12 bases not matched to a gene; V was cut back by 7 bases and J by 4 bases. The chain's CDR3 is CASNPPGQYAYGYTF. The CDR3 bases are TGTGCCAGCAATCCTCCGGGACAGTATGCCTATGGCTACACCTTC.

The chain carries TRBV27 and TRBJ1-4; D is uncertain. Looked up from germline, CDR1 is MNHEY and CDR2 is SMNVEV (reference sequence). The length of the CDR3 is 15 residues. V gave up 6 bases and J gave up 0 bases, with 11 bases separating them. The CDR3 protein is CASRPGLATNEKLFF. The CDR3 DNA reads TGTGCCAGCAGGCCAGGCCTTGCAACTAATGAAAAACTGTTTTTT. Variable domain in full (rest from reference TRBV27 and TRBJ1-4): EAQVTQNPRYLITVTGKKLTVTCSQNMNHEYMSWYRQDPGLGLRQIYYSMNVEVTDKGDVPEGYKVSRKEKRNFPLILESPSPNQTSLYFCASRPGLATNEKLFFGSGTQLSVL.

For this clone: The sample has other DNA sequences that encode this CDR3 too. The chain recombines TRBV4-1 with TRBJ2-7; unclear D gene. Germline V gene data show CDR1 as MGHRA and CDR2 as YSYEKL. Trimming cost V 0 bases and J 1 base, with 4 bases left between them. The CDR3 contains 13 residues. The CDR3 DNA reads TGCGCCAGCAGCCAAGACAGTTCCTACGAGCAGTACTTC. Translation gives CASSQDSSYEQYF.

V usage is TRBV4-3 and J usage is TRBJ1-1, with D perhaps TRBD1 (5 bases). This CDR3 comprises 14 residues. The germline gives CDR1 LGHNA, CDR2 YSLEER. V was pared by 0 bases and J by 3 bases, with 8 bases between. CDR3 protein: CASSQEAGYTEAFF. CDR3 coding DNA: TGCGCCAGCAGCCAAGAAGCAGGGTACACTGAAGCTTTCTTT.

The V and J genes are TRBV4-1 and TRBJ1-2; D is ambiguous. Trimming cost V 5 bases and J 7 bases, with 20 bases left between them. The CDR3 has 15 residues. In germline, CDR1 is MGHRA, CDR2 YSYEKL. CDR3 sequence reads: CASSSKYGLLGGYTF. The CDR3 nucleotides are TGCGCCAGCAGCTCAAAGTATGGGCTTTTGGGTGGCTACACCTTC.

The gene calls are TRBV6-1 and TRBJ2-7, with TRBD1 as a possible D gene (5 bases). Trimming stripped 7 bases from V and 3 bases from J, with 13 bases between. The V gene's germline CDR1 is MNHNS and CDR2 SASEGT. This CDR3 spans 13 amino acids. CDR3 nucleotide sequence: TGTGCCAGCACTGCAGGGTCCCTCTACGAGCAGTACTTC. Protein: CASTAGSLYEQYF.

V usage is TRBV7-9 and J usage is TRBJ2-1, with 8 positions matching TRBD2. V shed 2 bases, J shed 4 bases, and the junction held 7 bases outside the gene matches. The CDR3 is 16 amino acids. The germline V gene has CDR1 SEHNR and CDR2 FQNEAQ (reference sequence). The CDR3 nucleotides are TGTGCCAGCAGCTTATGGGCGGGGGGTACTTACAATGAGCAGTTCTTC. Residues: CASSLWAGGTYNEQFF.

The rearrangement links TRBV6-6 to TRBJ1-5; 10 bases are a match to TRBD1. CDR3 length: 16 amino acids. V shed 6 bases and J 5 bases; nucleotides not matched to a gene: 10. CDR1 and CDR2 (germline): MNHNY, SVGAGI (reference sequence). CDR3 loop: CASSETGQGLYQPQHF. DNA of the CDR3: TGTGCCAGCAGCGAAACGGGACAGGGGTTGTATCAGCCCCAGCATTTT.

J is TRBJ2-1 and V is TRBV30; 8 bases are shared with TRBD2. The germline gives CDR1 GTSNPN, CDR2 SVGIG (reference sequence). The CDR3 is made up of 14 amino acids. Trimming at V came to 6 bases and at J to 3 bases, leaving 7 bases not matched to a gene. The CDR3 spells CACSRTSSYNEQFF. In DNA form, the CDR3 reads TGTGCCTGTTCCCGGACTAGCAGCTACAATGAGCAGTTCTTC.

V is TRBV30 and J is TRBJ1-2; maybe TRBD1 (5 bases). Trimming shortened V by 1 base and J by 4 bases, and 16 bases separated the two germline ends. This CDR3 is 15 amino acids long. Per the germline V gene, CDR1 is GTSNPN and CDR2 is SVGIG (reference sequence). This CDR3 reads CAWSEVAGRAYGYTF. In DNA, the CDR3 is TGTGCCTGGAGTGAGGTGGCAGGGAGGGCCTATGGCTACACCTTC.

This chain uses TRBV6-5 with TRBJ1-2, with TRBD1 matching over 7 bases. CDR1 MNHEY and CDR2 SVGAGI come from the germline V gene. V trimming: 5 bases; J trimming: 3 bases; junction bases outside the gene matches: 0. The CDR3 covers 12 residues. This chain's CDR3 is CASSGTDYGYTF. DNA for the CDR3: TGTGCCAGCAGTGGGACAGACTATGGCTACACCTTC.